A single sample gave rise to the 11 T cell receptor beta chains below, sequenced in a study of post-analysis software for immune sequencing data. Whole-study results and caveats: When patients were compared with controls, 4 or 5 TRBV segments were more frequent, TRBV5-6, TRBV5-1 and TRBV20-1 among them.

Their antigen targets remain unknown. Unique molecular identifiers were carried by the TCR beta cDNA libraries. TCRdb reprocessed the PCR reads via MiXCR and lists one record per CDR3 protein. This repertoire shows roughly 800,000 distinct CDR3 sequences, approximately 53% found once; its top ten account for 4.6%. Sample: blood. These receptors all stem from a girl aged 5-17 years with multiple sclerosis.

The chain is built from TRBV3-1 and TRBJ2-7, with TRBD1 as a possible D gene (6 bases). V lost 0 bases, J lost 6 bases, and 15 bases lay in between. The CDR3 sequence is 15 residues long. The germline gives CDR1 LGHDT, CDR2 YNNKEL (reference sequence). CDR3 DNA sequence: TGTGCCAGCAGCCAAGATCGGGACACCCCCGGCGAGCAGTACTTC. It encodes CASSQDRDTPGEQYF.

The chain has TRBV29-1 and TRBJ2-1; 10 nucleotides agree with TRBD1. With V trimmed by 7 bases and J by 7 bases, 4 bases remained unmatched. Germline CDR1 SQVTM, CDR2 ANQGSEA. The length of the CDR3 is 12 residues. The CDR3 sequence: CSGDRGGNEQFF. The CDR3 region has the DNA TGCAGCGGGGACAGGGGTGGAAATGAGCAGTTCTTC.

The chain recombines TRBV7-8 with TRBJ2-5; maybe TRBD2 (6 bases). V lost 4 bases and J lost 8, with 20 bases in between. Germline V gene data show CDR1 as SGHVS and CDR2 as FQNEAQ. The CDR3 runs to 15 residues. In DNA, the CDR3 is TGTGCCAGCAGCTCCTTACCTAGCGCCGATTTTACCCAGTACTTC. This encodes CASSSLPSADFTQYF.

The J gene is TRBJ2-5, the V gene TRBV4-1; tentatively, D is TRBD1 (6 bases). Trimming pared 4 bases from V and 5 bases from J, leaving 26 bases between. CDR1 and CDR2 (germline): MGHRA, YSYEKL. The CDR3 length is 18 residues. CDR3 nucleotide sequence: TGCGCCAGCAGCCCCCACCTATGGACAGCACCGGGCATGGAGACCCAGTACTTC. It is translated as CASSPHLWTAPGMETQYF.

V and J are TRBV27 and TRBJ1-5; the D gene is possibly TRBD1 (5 bases). The length of the CDR3 is 18 residues. Germline V gene lookup returns CDR1 MNHEY and CDR2 SMNVEV (reference sequence). Trimming removed 5 bases from V and 0 bases from J, with 20 bases in between. CDR3: CASSLRAGTAVSNQPQHF. The CDR3 DNA is TGTGCCAGCAGTCTGAGGGCGGGGACCGCGGTTAGCAATCAGCCCCAGCATTTT.

The chain recombines TRBV20-1 with TRBJ2-7, with 10 bases aligning to TRBD2. The CDR3 consists of 15 residues. CDR1 and CDR2 (germline): DFQATT, SNEGSKA (reference sequence). J lost 7 bases, V lost 5 bases, and 14 bases had no gene match. The chain's CDR3 is CSARTLAGAAGEQYF. The CDR3 DNA follows: TGCAGTGCTCGGACCCTAGCGGGGGCCGCAGGGGAGCAGTACTTC.

Here the CDR3 DNA reads TGTGCCAGCAGTTTTAGGGGTCTAGGTGCACTTGAGCAGTTCTTC. Its translation is CASSFRGLGALEQFF. V usage is TRBV12-3 or TRBV12-4 and J usage is TRBJ2-1; maybe TRBD1 (5 bases). This CDR3 comprises 15 residues. The ends were cut back, 3 bases at V and 9 bases at J, with 18 bases in the middle.

The chain couples TRBV7-2 to TRBJ1-2; the D is unclear. V gave up 5 bases and J gave up 4 bases, with 14 bases separating them. Germline V gene sequence: CDR1 SGHTA, CDR2 FQGNSA. The CDR3 totals 14 residues. The CDR3 nucleotides are TGTGCCAGCAGCCTTGTCGTGGGCCCCTATGGCTACACCTTC. This gives the protein CASSLVVGPYGYTF.

This clonotype occurred a few times. The chain is built from TRBV20-1 and TRBJ1-4; no reliable D call. Trimming left V 0 bases short and J 4 bases short, with 12 bases between. The CDR3 covers 15 residues. Per the germline V gene, CDR1 is DFQATT and CDR2 is SNEGSKA (reference sequence). CDR3 sequence (DNA): TGCAGTGCTAGAGATCGGTACAGCGTTAATGAAAAACTGTTTTTT. Amino acids: CSARDRYSVNEKLFF.

This rearrangement joins TRBV2 to TRBJ2-1; D not resolved. The CDR3 spans 12 residues. Germline loops: CDR1 SNHLY, CDR2 FYNNEI. V lost 10 bases and J 9 bases, leaving 16 bases between the germline ends. DNA of the CDR3: TGTGCCACAAATAAGGGTCTTGGTGAGCAGTTCTTC. Residues: CATNKGLGEQFF.

This sequence joins TRBV29-1 and TRBJ2-1; 9 bases fit TRBD1. The germline gives CDR1 SQVTM, CDR2 ANQGSEA. V was pared by 5 bases and J by 3 bases, with 5 bases of the junction left unmatched. The CDR3 has 14 residues. CDR3 nucleotides: TGCAGCGTTCAACAGGGGGCAGGCTACAATGAGCAGTTCTTC. Residues: CSVQQGAGYNEQFF.